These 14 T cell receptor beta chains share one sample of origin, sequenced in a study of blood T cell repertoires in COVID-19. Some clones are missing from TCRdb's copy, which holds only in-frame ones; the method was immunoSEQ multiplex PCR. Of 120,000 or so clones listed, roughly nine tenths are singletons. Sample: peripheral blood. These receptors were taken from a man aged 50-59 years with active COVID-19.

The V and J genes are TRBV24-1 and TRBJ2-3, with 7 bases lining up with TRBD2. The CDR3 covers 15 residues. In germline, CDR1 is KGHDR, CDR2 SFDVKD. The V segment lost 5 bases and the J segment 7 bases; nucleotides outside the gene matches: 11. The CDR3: CATSGDGTNSNTQYF. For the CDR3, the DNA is TGTGCCACCAGTGGGGACGGGACTAATTCGAATACGCAGTATTTT.

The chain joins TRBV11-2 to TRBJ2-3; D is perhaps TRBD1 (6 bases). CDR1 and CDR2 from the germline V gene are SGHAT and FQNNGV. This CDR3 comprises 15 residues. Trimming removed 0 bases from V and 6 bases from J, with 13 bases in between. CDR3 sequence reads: CASSLEGTGRDTQYF. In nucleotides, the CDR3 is TGTGCCAGCAGCTTAGAGGGTACAGGGCGGGATACGCAGTATTTT.

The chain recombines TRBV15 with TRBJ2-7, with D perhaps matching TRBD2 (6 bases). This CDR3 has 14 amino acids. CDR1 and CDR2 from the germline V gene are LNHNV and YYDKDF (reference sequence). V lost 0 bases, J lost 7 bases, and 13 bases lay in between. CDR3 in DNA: TGTGCCACCAGCAGAGATAGGGCAAGCGGGGAGCAGTACTTC. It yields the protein CATSRDRASGEQYF. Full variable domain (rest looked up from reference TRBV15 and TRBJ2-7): DAMVIQNPRYQVTQFGKPVTLSCSQTLNHNVMYWYQQKSSQAPKLLFHYYDKDFNNEADTPDNFQSRRPNTSFCFLDIRSPGLGDTAMYLCATSRDRASGEQYFGPGTRLTVT.

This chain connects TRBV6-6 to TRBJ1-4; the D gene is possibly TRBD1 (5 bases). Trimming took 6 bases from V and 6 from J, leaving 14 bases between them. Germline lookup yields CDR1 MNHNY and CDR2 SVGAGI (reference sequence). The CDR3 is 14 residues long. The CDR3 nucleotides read TGTGCCAGCAGGCTCGCAGGGCTTTATGAAAAACTGTTTTTT. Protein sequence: CASRLAGLYEKLFF.

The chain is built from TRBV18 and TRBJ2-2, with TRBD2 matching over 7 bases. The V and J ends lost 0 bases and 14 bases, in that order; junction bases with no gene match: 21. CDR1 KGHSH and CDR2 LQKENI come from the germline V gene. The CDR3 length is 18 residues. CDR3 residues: CASSPPSRRTAGDGGLFF. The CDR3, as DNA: TGTGCCAGCTCACCACCATCACGTCGGACGGCGGGAGATGGCGGACTGTTTTTT.

The CDR3 DNA follows: TGCGCCAGCAGCTTATTGGACAGGGGTAAACTGTTTTTT. Its protein is CASSLLDRGKLFF. The chain employs TRBV5-1 and TRBJ1-4; 9 nucleotides line up with TRBD1. The J segment lost 11 bases and the V segment lost 2 bases, leaving 4 bases of the junction unmatched. In germline, CDR1 is SGHRS, CDR2 YFSETQ. The CDR3 is 13 amino acids.

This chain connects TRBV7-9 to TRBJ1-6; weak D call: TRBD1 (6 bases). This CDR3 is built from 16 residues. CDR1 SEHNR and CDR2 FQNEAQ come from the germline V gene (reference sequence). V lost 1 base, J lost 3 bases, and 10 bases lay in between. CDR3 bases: TGTGCCAGCAGCTTAGGGGAACAGGGCTATAATTCACCCCTCCACTTT. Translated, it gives CASSLGEQGYNSPLHF. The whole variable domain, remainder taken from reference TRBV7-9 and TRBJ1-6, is DTGVSQNPRHKITKRGQNVTFRCDPISEHNRLYWYRQTLGQGPEFLTYFQNEAQLEKSRLLSDRFSAERPKGSFSTLEIQRTEQGDSAMYLCASSLGEQGYNSPLHFGNGTRLTVT.

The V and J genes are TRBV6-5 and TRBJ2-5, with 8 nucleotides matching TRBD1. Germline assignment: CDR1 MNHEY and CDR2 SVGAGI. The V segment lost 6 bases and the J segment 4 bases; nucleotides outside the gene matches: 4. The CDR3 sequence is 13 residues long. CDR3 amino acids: CASRPGGTETQYF. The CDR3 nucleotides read TGTGCCAGCAGGCCAGGGGGCACAGAGACCCAGTACTTC.

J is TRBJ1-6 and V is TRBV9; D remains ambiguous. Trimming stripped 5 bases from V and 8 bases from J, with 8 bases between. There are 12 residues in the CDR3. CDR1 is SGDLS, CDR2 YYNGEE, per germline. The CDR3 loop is CASRGRDSPLHF. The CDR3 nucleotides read TGTGCCAGCAGGGGGAGGGATTCACCCCTCCACTTT.

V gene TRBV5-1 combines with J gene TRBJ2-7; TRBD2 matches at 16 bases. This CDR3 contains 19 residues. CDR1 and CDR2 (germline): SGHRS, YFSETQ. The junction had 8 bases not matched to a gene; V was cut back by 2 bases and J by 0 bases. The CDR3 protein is CASSFQGLAGGTSSYEQYF. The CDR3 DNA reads TGCGCCAGCAGCTTTCAGGGACTAGCGGGGGGGACCAGCTCCTACGAGCAGTACTTC.

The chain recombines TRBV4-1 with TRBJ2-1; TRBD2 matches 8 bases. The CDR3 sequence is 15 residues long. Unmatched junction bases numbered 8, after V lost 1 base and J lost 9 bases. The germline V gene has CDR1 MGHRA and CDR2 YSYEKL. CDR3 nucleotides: TGCGCCAGCAGCCAAGGGGGCGGGGGGTTACTTGAGCAGTTCTTC. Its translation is CASSQGGGGLLEQFF.

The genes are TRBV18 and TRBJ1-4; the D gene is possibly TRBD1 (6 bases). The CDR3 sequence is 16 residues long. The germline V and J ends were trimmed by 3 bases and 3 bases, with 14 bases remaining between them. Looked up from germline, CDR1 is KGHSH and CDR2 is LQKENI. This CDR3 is CASSPQKQGANEKLFF. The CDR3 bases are TGTGCCAGCTCACCTCAAAAACAGGGAGCTAATGAAAAACTGTTTTTT. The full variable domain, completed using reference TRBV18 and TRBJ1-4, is NAGVMQNPRHLVRRRGQEARLRCSPMKGHSHVYWYRQLPEEGLKFMVYLQKENIIDESGMPKERFSAEFPKEGPSILRIQQVVRGDSAAYFCASSPQKQGANEKLFFGSGTQLSVL.

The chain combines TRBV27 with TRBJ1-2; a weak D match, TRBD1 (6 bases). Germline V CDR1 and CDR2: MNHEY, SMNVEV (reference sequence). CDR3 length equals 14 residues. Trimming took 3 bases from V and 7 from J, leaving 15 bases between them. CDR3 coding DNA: TGTGCCAGCAGTTTCAACAGGGTGGAAAGTGGCTACACCTTC. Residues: CASSFNRVESGYTF.

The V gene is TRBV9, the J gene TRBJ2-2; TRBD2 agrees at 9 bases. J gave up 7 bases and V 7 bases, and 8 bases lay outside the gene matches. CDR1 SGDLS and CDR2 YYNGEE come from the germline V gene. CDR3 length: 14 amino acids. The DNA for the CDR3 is TGTGCCAGCCGGAAGCGGGAGGCTTTCGGGGAGCTGTTTTTT. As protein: CASRKREAFGELFF.